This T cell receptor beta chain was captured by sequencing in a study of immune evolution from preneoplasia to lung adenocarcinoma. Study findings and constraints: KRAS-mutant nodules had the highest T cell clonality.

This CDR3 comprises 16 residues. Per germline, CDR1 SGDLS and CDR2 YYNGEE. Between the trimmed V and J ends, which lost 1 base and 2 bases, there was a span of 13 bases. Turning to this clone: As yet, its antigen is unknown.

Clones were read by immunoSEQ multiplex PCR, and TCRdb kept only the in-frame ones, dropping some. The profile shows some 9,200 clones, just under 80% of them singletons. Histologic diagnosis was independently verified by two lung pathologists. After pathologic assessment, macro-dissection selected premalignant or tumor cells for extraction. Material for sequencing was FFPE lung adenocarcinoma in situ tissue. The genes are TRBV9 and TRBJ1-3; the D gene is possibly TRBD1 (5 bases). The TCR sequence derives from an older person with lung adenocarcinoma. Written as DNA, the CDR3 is TGTGCCAGCAGCGTATCCGGGACCACTCCTGGAAACACCATATATTTT. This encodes CASSVSGTTPGNTIYF.